This is a list of T cell receptor beta chains from one sample in a study of T cell repertoires in cytomegalovirus infection. TCRdb redid the calling of the reads with MiXCR, one entry per CDR3 protein. The sample includes more than 350,000 distinct CDR3 sequences, approximately 31% of them seen just once. The specimen sequenced was PBMCs. These receptors were obtained from a human donor in good health (CMV status not recorded). Some clones in this sample may be carry-over from other donors' samples. The CDR3 runs from the conserved cysteine through the conserved F or W. D genes are given only for firm matches. Rows may omit the clone size; those that give it use once, few, many or a size class.

clone_size: many; j_call: TRBJ2-3; d_call: .; v_call: TRBV7-2; cdr3_aa: CASSRDYGTTDTQYF; cdr3_nt: TGTGCCAGCAGCCGAGACTACGGGACCACAGATACGCAGTATTTT
clone_size: few; j_call: TRBJ1-2; d_call: .; v_call: TRBV10-3; cdr3_aa: CAISESLASNYGYTF; cdr3_nt: TGTGCCATCAGTGAGTCTCTAGCTTCTAACTATGGCTACACCTTC
clone_size: .; j_call: TRBJ2-5; d_call: .; v_call: TRBV4-2; cdr3_aa: CASSQEGGEQETQYF; cdr3_nt: TGTGCCAGCAGCCAAGAGGGCGGGGAGCAAGAGACCCAGTACTTC
clone_size: .; j_call: TRBJ2-1; d_call: TRBD1; v_call: TRBV6-5; cdr3_aa: CASRRDSYNEQFF; cdr3_nt: TGTGCCAGCAGAAGGGACAGCTACAATGAGCAGTTCTTC
clone_size: few; j_call: TRBJ1-5; d_call: .; v_call: TRBV19; cdr3_aa: CASSIVGGSNQPQHF; cdr3_nt: TGTGCCAGTAGTATAGTGGGGGGCAGCAATCAGCCCCAGCATTTT
clone_size: many; j_call: TRBJ2-2; d_call: .; v_call: TRBV7-2; cdr3_aa: CASSRLAGGELFF; cdr3_nt: TGTGCCAGCAGCCGTCTCGCTGGCGGGGAGCTGTTTTTT
clone_size: .; j_call: TRBJ1-1; d_call: TRBD1; v_call: TRBV7-8; cdr3_aa: CASSPRQGKTEAFF; cdr3_nt: TGTGCCAGCAGCCCTCGACAGGGGAAGACTGAAGCTTTCTTT
clone_size: few; j_call: TRBJ2-7; d_call: .; v_call: TRBV12-3/TRBV12-4; cdr3_aa: CASSPSGWGYEQYF; cdr3_nt: TGTGCCAGCAGTCCTTCTGGATGGGGCTACGAGCAGTACTTC
clone_size: .; j_call: TRBJ2-3; d_call: TRBD2; v_call: TRBV23-1; cdr3_aa: CARASQRGCPPGDTQYF; cdr3_nt: TGCGCCAGGGCATCGCAGCGGGGGTGTCCCCCGGGAGATACGCAGTATTTT
clone_size: once; j_call: TRBJ2-7; d_call: .; v_call: TRBV3-1; cdr3_aa: CASSQVYGGVSDEQYF; cdr3_nt: TGTGCCAGCAGCCAAGTATATGGCGGGGTGAGCGACGAGCAGTACTTC
clone_size: few; j_call: TRBJ2-3; d_call: TRBD2; v_call: TRBV5-4; cdr3_aa: CASSSTSADTQYF; cdr3_nt: TGTGCCAGCAGCTCGACTAGCGCAGATACGCAGTATTTT
clone_size: .; j_call: TRBJ1-5; d_call: .; v_call: TRBV19; cdr3_aa: CASSRRYNQPQHF; cdr3_nt: TGTGCCAGTAGTAGACGGTACAATCAGCCCCAGCATTTT
clone_size: .; j_call: TRBJ1-2; d_call: .; v_call: TRBV29-1; cdr3_aa: CSVEPGVNYGYTF; cdr3_nt: TGCAGCGTTGAACCGGGCGTGAACTATGGCTACACCTTC
clone_size: .; j_call: TRBJ2-2; d_call: .; v_call: TRBV5-6; cdr3_aa: CASSLAADSGELFF; cdr3_nt: TGTGCCAGCAGCTTGGCCGCTGACAGCGGGGAGCTGTTTTTT
clone_size: few; j_call: TRBJ1-5; d_call: .; v_call: TRBV2; cdr3_aa: CASSENGMNQPQHF; cdr3_nt: TGTGCCAGCAGTGAGAACGGGATGAATCAGCCCCAGCATTTT
clone_size: .; j_call: TRBJ1-1; d_call: .; v_call: TRBV6-1; cdr3_aa: CASTRGGQNTEAFF; cdr3_nt: TGTGCCAGCACCCGAGGGGGGCAAAACACTGAAGCTTTCTTT
clone_size: .; j_call: TRBJ2-7; d_call: TRBD2; v_call: TRBV19; cdr3_aa: CASIDTSESSYEQYF; cdr3_nt: TGTGCCAGTATTGATACTAGCGAAAGCTCCTACGAGCAGTACTTC
clone_size: many; j_call: TRBJ1-1; d_call: .; v_call: TRBV7-2; cdr3_aa: CASSLANAGEGTEAFF; cdr3_nt: TGTGCCAGCAGCTTAGCGAACGCGGGGGAAGGCACTGAAGCTTTCTTT
clone_size: .; j_call: TRBJ2-7; d_call: .; v_call: TRBV20-1; cdr3_aa: CSAKRGYEQYF; cdr3_nt: TGCAGTGCTAAGAGAGGGTACGAGCAGTACTTC
clone_size: .; j_call: TRBJ2-7; d_call: TRBD2; v_call: TRBV5-4; cdr3_aa: CASSFGTSLTYDQYF; cdr3_nt: TGTGCCAGCAGCTTTGGGACTAGCCTGACCTACGATCAGTACTTC
clone_size: few; j_call: TRBJ1-1; d_call: .; v_call: TRBV11-3; cdr3_aa: CASSLDGEEGSEAFF; cdr3_nt: TGTGCCAGCAGCTTAGATGGGGAAGAAGGGTCTGAAGCTTTCTTT
clone_size: few; j_call: TRBJ2-2; d_call: .; v_call: TRBV6-6; cdr3_aa: CASSYDHTGELFF; cdr3_nt: TGTGCCAGCAGTTATGACCACACCGGGGAGCTGTTTTTT
clone_size: .; j_call: TRBJ2-7; d_call: TRBD1; v_call: TRBV7-2; cdr3_aa: CASSSGQGWYF; cdr3_nt: TGTGCCAGCAGCTCTGGACAGGGTTGGTACTTC
clone_size: .; j_call: TRBJ1-1; d_call: .; v_call: TRBV7-6; cdr3_aa: CASTLRVGVWEAFMNTEAFF; cdr3_nt: TGTGCCAGCACCCTTAGGGTTGGGGTTTGGGAAGCGTTCATGAACACTGAAGCTTTCTTT
clone_size: few; j_call: TRBJ1-3; d_call: TRBD1; v_call: TRBV20-1; cdr3_aa: CSARADRVVSSGNTIYF; cdr3_nt: TGCAGTGCTAGAGCCGACAGGGTCGTGAGCTCTGGAAACACCATATATTTT
clone_size: few; j_call: TRBJ2-2; d_call: .; v_call: TRBV6-5; cdr3_aa: CASSLQGRNTGELFF; cdr3_nt: TGTGCCAGCAGTTTACAGGGACGGAACACCGGGGAGCTGTTTTTT
clone_size: .; j_call: TRBJ2-3; d_call: .; v_call: TRBV28; cdr3_aa: CASSLIMGVTQYF; cdr3_nt: TGTGCCAGCAGTTTGATAATGGGGGTGACGCAGTATTTT
clone_size: .; j_call: TRBJ2-7; d_call: TRBD1; v_call: TRBV28; cdr3_aa: CASSGTGRYEQYF; cdr3_nt: TGTGCCAGCAGTGGGACAGGGCGCTACGAGCAGTACTTC
clone_size: .; j_call: TRBJ2-1; d_call: .; v_call: TRBV12-3/TRBV12-4; cdr3_aa: CASSFGASSSYNEQFF; cdr3_nt: TGTGCCAGCAGTTTTGGGGCTTCTAGCTCCTACAATGAGCAGTTCTTC
clone_size: few; j_call: TRBJ1-3; d_call: .; v_call: TRBV6-5; cdr3_aa: CASSRVTGNTIYF; cdr3_nt: TGTGCCAGTAGCAGGGTTACTGGAAACACCATATATTTT
clone_size: .; j_call: TRBJ1-1; d_call: .; v_call: TRBV4-1; cdr3_aa: CASSHLAGKTEAFF; cdr3_nt: TGCGCCAGCAGCCATCTTGCAGGGAAAACTGAAGCTTTCTTT
clone_size: many; j_call: TRBJ2-5; d_call: .; v_call: TRBV5-6; cdr3_aa: CASSLAGGRGEYQETQYF; cdr3_nt: TGTGCCAGCAGCTTGGCTGGGGGACGCGGAGAGTACCAAGAGACCCAGTACTTC
clone_size: .; j_call: TRBJ1-1; d_call: .; v_call: TRBV12-3/TRBV12-4; cdr3_aa: CASSPQKNTEAFF; cdr3_nt: TGTGCCAGCAGTCCCCAGAAGAACACTGAAGCTTTCTTT
clone_size: few; j_call: TRBJ2-7; d_call: TRBD1; v_call: TRBV6-5; cdr3_aa: CASSSGTGPYEQYF; cdr3_nt: TGTGCCAGCAGTTCCGGGACAGGTCCCTACGAGCAGTACTTC
clone_size: many; j_call: TRBJ1-6; d_call: .; v_call: TRBV11-2; cdr3_aa: CASSLGHGRYNSFLHF; cdr3_nt: TGTGCCAGCAGCTTAGGTCATGGGCGGTATAATTCGTTCCTCCACTTT
clone_size: many; j_call: TRBJ2-1; d_call: .; v_call: TRBV7-9; cdr3_aa: CASSFGESTDEQFF; cdr3_nt: TGTGCCAGCAGCTTCGGTGAATCGACAGATGAGCAGTTCTTC
clone_size: few; j_call: TRBJ2-3; d_call: .; v_call: TRBV12-3/TRBV12-4; cdr3_aa: CASSGGVTDTQYF; cdr3_nt: TGTGCCAGCAGCGGGGGAGTCACAGATACGCAGTATTTT
clone_size: many; j_call: TRBJ2-7; d_call: .; v_call: TRBV7-2; cdr3_aa: CASSLNSYEQYF; cdr3_nt: TGTGCCAGCAGCTTGAACTCCTACGAGCAGTACTTC
clone_size: few; j_call: TRBJ1-2; d_call: .; v_call: TRBV4-2; cdr3_aa: CASSQDQTDPSEYNGGYRRGYTF; cdr3_nt: TGTGCCAGCAGCCAAGATCAGACTGACCCCTCTGAGTATAACGGTGGATACCGACGGGGCTACACCTTC